This TCR beta chain was sequenced for a study of T-cell reconstitution after alpha-beta-depleted transplantation in children. Unique molecular identifiers were used in preparing the TCRbeta library. TCRdb re-called the PCR reads through MiXCR, storing one row per CDR3 protein. The table shows 120,000 or so distinct CDR3 sequences, with 23% occurring only once. This CDR3 has 16 residues. Trimming pared 0 bases from V and 0 bases from J, leaving 12 bases between. From germline, CDR1 is GTSNPN and CDR2 SVGIG (reference sequence). This clonotype was detected only a few times. This chain uses TRBV30 with TRBJ1-5; TRBD1 is a possible D gene (5 bases). Material: PBMCs, mostly from graft donor cells, obtained 180 days after TCRalphabeta/CD19-depleted stem cell transplant. The receptor was derived from a male patient under 10 years old who had a stem cell transplant for chronic granulomatous disease, so the T cells may come from the graft donor. The CDR3 protein is CAWSVRDSYSNQPQHF. CDR3 DNA: TGTGCCTGGAGTGTACGAGACAGCTATAGCAATCAGCCCCAGCATTTT.